This TCR beta chain emerged from a study of blood T cells in healthy people across ages. The table lists this clonotype with many counts. PCR was performed a second time for about 6 to 12 cycles using a sample-barcoded 5' primer and a J-beta primer mix. TCRdb re-called the 5' RACE reads with MiXCR, one entry per CDR3 protein. The sample holds around 1,700,000 distinct CDR3 sequences, under 30% seen once. The J segment lost 6 bases and the V segment lost 5 bases, leaving 7 bases of the junction unmatched. CDR3 length: 14 amino acids. The germline V gene has CDR1 SGHTA and CDR2 FQGNSA. The receptor's source is a woman in her twenties or thirties in good health. The rearrangement uses TRBV7-2 and TRBJ2-7; 10 bases agree with TRBD2. The specimen sequenced was blood. The CDR3: CASSPSSGSPEQYF. CDR3 in DNA: TGTGCCAGCAGCCCCTCTAGCGGGAGTCCCGAGCAGTACTTC.